These 27 T cell receptor beta chains share one sample of origin, sequenced in a study of siplizumab effects on memory and regulatory T cells. Method: immunoSEQ multiplex PCR; TCRdb's copy keeps in-frame clones and lacks some. The sample records just over 40,000 clones, roughly nine tenths being singletons. Sequences were obtained from naive CD4+ T cells sorted from blood. The receptors stem from a human donor in good health.

This clone was found once. The chain combines TRBV4-2 with TRBJ2-1; D call uncertain. Trimming stripped 2 bases from V and 1 base from J, with 9 bases between. CDR1 and CDR2 (germline): LGHNA, YNFKEQ. The CDR3 sequence is 15 residues long. CDR3 sequence: CASSQIRISYNEQFF. The CDR3 DNA reads as TGTGCCAGCAGCCAAATCAGGATTTCCTACAATGAGCAGTTCTTC.

The chain has TRBV5-1 and TRBJ1-1, with unresolved D. The CDR3 contains 14 residues. CDR1 and CDR2 (germline): SGHRS, YFSETQ. Trimming removed 7 bases from V and 2 bases from J, with 15 bases in between. CDR3 loop: CASGRLSQNTEAFF. The CDR3 region has the DNA TGCGCCAGCGGTCGCCTCAGCCAAAACACTGAAGCTTTCTTT.

This clone is a singleton in its sample. The rearrangement uses TRBV5-8 and TRBJ2-3; 9 bases are a match to TRBD1. The CDR3 runs 14 residues. Per the germline V gene, CDR1 is SGHTS and CDR2 is YDEGEE. The ends lost 3 bases at V and 5 bases at J; junction bases unmatched: 4. CDR3 nucleotide sequence: TGTGCCAGCAGCTACCTGGGACAGGGAGATACGCAGTATTTT. It specifies CASSYLGQGDTQYF.

The V and J genes are TRBV28 and TRBJ2-7, with 7 positions matching TRBD1. CDR1 is MDHEN, CDR2 SYDVKM, per germline. V shed 6 bases and J 6 bases; nucleotides not matched to a gene: 8. The CDR3 loop spans 13 amino acids. The CDR3 DNA reads as TGTGCCAGCAGGACCCAAGGGGGCCCCGAGCAGTACTTC. Translating gives CASRTQGGPEQYF.

This chain links TRBV5-4 with TRBJ2-5; tentatively, D is TRBD1 (5 bases). The length of the CDR3 is 15 residues. From germline, CDR1 is SGHNT and CDR2 YYREEE (reference sequence). The V end lost 0 bases, the J end lost 3 bases, and 12 bases lay between the germline ends. The CDR3, as DNA: TGTGCCAGCAGCTTGGAGGGGAACCGCGAAGAGACCCAGTACTTC. Encoded protein: CASSLEGNREETQYF. Together with reference TRBV5-4 and TRBJ2-5, the CDR3 gives the full variable domain: ETGVTQSPTHLIKTRGQQVTLRCSSQSGHNTVSWYQQALGQGPQFIFQYYREEENGRGNFPPRFSGLQFPNYSSELNVNALELDDSALYLCASSLEGNREETQYFGPGTRLLVL.

The chain carries TRBV11-2 and TRBJ1-3; 9 positions match TRBD1. Losses at the gene ends were 5 bases for V and 8 bases for J; bases not matched to a gene: 10. CDR1 and CDR2 (germline): SGHAT, FQNNGV. This CDR3 is built from 15 residues. CDR3 in DNA: TGTGCCAGCAGCCTTGGGACAGGGCCAGGGGACACCATATATTTT. Its protein product is CASSLGTGPGDTIYF.

The rearrangement joins TRBV5-4 to TRBJ1-4; D is unclear. Germline V gives CDR1 SGHNT, CDR2 YYREEE (reference sequence). This CDR3 spans 15 amino acids. The V end lost 0 bases, the J end lost 7 bases, and 13 bases lay between the germline ends. The CDR3 DNA sequence: TGTGCCAGCAGCTTGGGGGCCGGAGGGAGTGAAAAACTGTTTTTT. This sequence encodes CASSLGAGGSEKLFF.

The CDR3 bases are TGTGCCAGTAGTATAGGGGGGATAGCGGGAGGGTGGTACAATGAGCAGTTCTTC. As protein: CASSIGGIAGGWYNEQFF. The V gene is TRBV19, the J gene TRBJ2-1; 11 bases align to TRBD2. Per germline, CDR1 LNHDA and CDR2 SQIVND (reference sequence). V lost 1 base, J lost 4 bases, and 9 bases stayed unmatched. CDR3 length: 18 residues.

The genes are TRBV7-2 and TRBJ2-7; 14 nucleotides agree with TRBD2. The germline V gene encodes CDR1 SGHTA and CDR2 FQGNSA. V lost 5 bases, J lost 5 bases, and 2 bases stayed unmatched. This CDR3 comprises 14 residues. The CDR3 is CASSLGLAGDEQYF. CDR3 in DNA: TGTGCCAGCAGCCTGGGACTAGCGGGAGACGAGCAGTACTTC.

This clone was detected a few times. This chain connects TRBV7-9 to TRBJ1-2; no reliable D call. The V and J ends lost 2 bases and 8 bases respectively, with 6 bases between them. CDR1 is SEHNR and CDR2 is FQNEAQ in the germline V gene (reference sequence). The CDR3 extends over 11 amino acids. The chain's CDR3 is CASSLILGYTF. The CDR3 bases are TGTGCCAGCAGCTTAATTCTAGGCTACACCTTC.

The genes are TRBV7-9 and TRBJ1-1; D gene uncertain. The CDR3 is made up of 13 amino acids. In germline, CDR1 is SEHNR, CDR2 FQNEAQ (reference sequence). V lost 1 base and J 12 bases, leaving 15 bases between the germline ends. CDR3 nucleotide sequence: TGTGCCAGCAGCTTAGAACAGCAGAAATCTCCTTTCTTT. As protein: CASSLEQQKSPFF.

The CDR3 nucleotides are TGTGCCAGCAGTAGGGGACTAGCGGGAGCCTACGAGCAGTACTTC. It encodes CASSRGLAGAYEQYF. The V call is TRBV6-1, the J call TRBJ2-7; 14 bases agree with TRBD2. Per the germline V gene, CDR1 is MNHNS and CDR2 is SASEGT. This CDR3 is built from 15 residues. V lost 5 bases to trimming and J lost 2 bases; unmatched junction nucleotides: 2.

The chain joins TRBV7-2 to TRBJ2-7; 15 bases map to TRBD2. The CDR3 totals 15 residues. V was clipped by 1 base and J by 6 bases; unmatched bases: 1. Per the germline V gene, CDR1 is SGHTA and CDR2 is FQGNSA. CDR3 residues: CASSLGGLAGGEQYF. In nucleotides, the CDR3 is TGTGCCAGCAGCTTAGGGGGACTAGCGGGAGGCGAGCAGTACTTC.

The gene calls are TRBV6-6 and TRBJ1-2, with 7 nucleotides matching TRBD1. From germline, CDR1 is MNHNY and CDR2 SVGAGI (reference sequence). J lost 5 bases, V lost 6 bases, and 12 bases had no gene match. The CDR3 has 15 amino acids. The CDR3 is CASSQTGIGVYGYTF. The DNA of the CDR3 is TGTGCCAGCAGCCAGACAGGGATAGGGGTTTATGGCTACACCTTC.

CDR3 nucleotides: TGCGCCAGCAGCTTGGGCGGGAGGACGTACAATGAGCAGTTCTTC. It translates to CASSLGGRTYNEQFF. The rearrangement links TRBV5-1 to TRBJ2-1; 8 nucleotides agree with TRBD2. The CDR3 runs 15 residues. Germline CDR1 and CDR2: SGHRS and YFSETQ. The V segment lost 0 bases and the J segment 4 bases; nucleotides outside the gene matches: 3.

This clone was detected only a few times. This chain connects TRBV7-2 to TRBJ1-2; D is unclear. Germline values: CDR1 SGHTA, CDR2 FQGNSA. This CDR3 has 15 residues. V was pared by 0 bases and J by 4 bases, with 12 bases between. CDR3 region: CASSLALIGGYGYTF. The CDR3 DNA reads as TGTGCCAGCAGCTTAGCACTCATCGGTGGCTATGGCTACACCTTC.

This clone showed up just once. The chain combines TRBV7-2 with TRBJ2-7; weak D call: TRBD2 (6 bases). The V gene's germline CDR1 is SGHTA and CDR2 FQGNSA. Trimming took off 5 bases at V and 1 base at J, with 9 bases between the two ends. The CDR3 spans 13 residues. CDR3 amino acids: CASSRGWSYEQYF. CDR3 coding DNA: TGTGCCAGCAGCCGGGGGTGGTCCTACGAGCAGTACTTC.

This chain links TRBV5-1 with TRBJ1-5; D call uncertain. This CDR3 has 14 residues. V was trimmed by 7 bases and J by 4 bases, leaving 15 bases between them. In germline, CDR1 is SGHRS, CDR2 YFSETQ. CDR3 bases: TGCGCCAGCTCTCCAGGCGATAGAAATCAGCCCCAGCATTTT. As protein: CASSPGDRNQPQHF.

The chain joins TRBV5-6 to TRBJ1-5; D is possibly TRBD1 (5 bases). Germline V gene data show CDR1 as SGHDT and CDR2 as YYEEEE. This CDR3 comprises 15 residues. V shed 0 bases and J shed 7 bases, with 14 bases lying between them. In DNA form, the CDR3 reads TGTGCCAGCAGCTTGGGGTCAGGGTCTGGGCAGCCCCAGCATTTT. Amino acid sequence: CASSLGSGSGQPQHF.

The V and J genes are TRBV10-3 and TRBJ1-4; D unclear. This CDR3 contains 13 residues. Germline V gene sequence: CDR1 ENHRY, CDR2 SYGVKD. The V gene lost 4 bases and the J gene lost 7 bases, with 10 bases spanning the gap. CDR3 in DNA: TGTGCCATCAGTGGAGGGCTGGGTGAAAAACTGTTTTTT. Amino acid sequence: CAISGGLGEKLFF.

The V call is TRBV15, the J call TRBJ2-5; 12 bases map to TRBD2. The CDR3 length is 14 residues. With 6 bases clipped from V and 6 bases from J, the junction kept 5 bases outside the gene matches. Germline V gene lookup returns CDR1 LNHNV and CDR2 YYDKDF (reference sequence). CDR3 in DNA: TGTGCCACCAGTACCGGACTAGCGGGAAAGACCCAGTACTTC. Encoded protein: CATSTGLAGKTQYF.

The chain joins TRBV5-1 to TRBJ1-1; 7 nucleotides line up with TRBD1. There are 16 residues in the CDR3. V gave up 0 bases and J gave up 1 base; unmatched junction bases: 6. Germline V gives CDR1 SGHRS, CDR2 YFSETQ. The CDR3 here is CASSLAWDSPNTEAFF. The CDR3 region has the DNA TGCGCCAGCAGCTTGGCCTGGGACAGTCCGAACACTGAAGCTTTCTTT.

This CDR3 is CASSYSYQPQHF. CDR3 nucleotide sequence: TGTGCCAGCAGTTACTCGTATCAGCCCCAGCATTTT. The V gene is TRBV6-5, the J gene TRBJ1-5; D remains ambiguous. CDR1 and CDR2 from the germline V gene are MNHEY and SVGAGI. V gave up 0 bases and J gave up 5 bases, with 2 bases separating them. CDR3 size: 12 residues.

This chain links TRBV7-9 with TRBJ2-1; possibly TRBD2 for D (6 bases). Germline CDR1 and CDR2: SEHNR and FQNEAQ (reference sequence). V was trimmed by 6 bases and J by 5 bases, leaving 17 bases between them. The CDR3 consists of 15 residues. The CDR3 sequence is CASRAREYRDNEQFF. In DNA, the CDR3 is TGTGCCAGCAGGGCGCGGGAATACAGAGACAATGAGCAGTTCTTC.

The CDR3 reads CASGRGGDTEAFF. The CDR3 bases are TGTGCCAGCGGCCGGGGGGGGGACACTGAAGCTTTCTTT. The chain employs TRBV6-5 and TRBJ1-1; possible D gene TRBD1, 5 bases. The V end was cut by 8 bases, the J end by 3 bases, with 13 bases between. The germline V gene has CDR1 MNHEY and CDR2 SVGAGI. CDR3 length: 13 amino acids.

The chain uses TRBV6-5 and TRBJ1-3; D uncertain. This CDR3 has 13 amino acids. The germline gives CDR1 MNHEY, CDR2 SVGAGI. With 7 bases removed from V and 0 bases from J, the gap between germline ends came to 7 bases. The chain's CDR3 is CASTRGSGNTIYF. Here the CDR3 DNA reads TGTGCCAGCACAAGAGGCTCTGGAAACACCATATATTTT.

This clone was counted a few times. The chain has TRBV6-5 and TRBJ1-2, with D perhaps TRBD1 (6 bases). Germline CDR1 and CDR2: MNHEY and SVGAGI. The CDR3 loop spans 16 amino acids. Trimming took off 2 bases at V and 4 bases at J, with 17 bases between the two ends. CDR3 coding DNA: TGTGCCAGCAGTTACCAAAGCAGGGGAGGTTCCTATGGCTACACCTTC. Encoded protein: CASSYQSRGGSYGYTF.